This T cell receptor beta chain was recovered during a study of T cell responses to AZD1222 COVID-19 vaccine. The V gene end was trimmed by 4 bases and the J gene end by 4 bases; junction bases not matched to a gene: 12. Germline CDR1 is SGHNT and CDR2 is YYREEE (reference sequence). This CDR3 region has 16 residues. Regarding this clone: The antigen remains undetermined.

Notes on the study in general: Donors, mostly white British, included more females; clonal diversity was possibly underestimated.

The method was immunoSEQ multiplex PCR; TCRdb's version includes in-frame clones alone and lacks a portion of them. The sample lists 150,000 to 160,000 clones; approximately 87% were seen once. This clonotype originated in an adult in good health. The chain has TRBV5-4 and TRBJ2-5; TRBD2 matches 8 bases. The sequenced sample was peripheral blood, obtained on day 0 of MenACWY control vaccination. CDR3 in DNA: TGTGCCAGCAGCCCGGGGGTAGCGGGGTTGCGAGAGACCCAGTACTTC. It yields the protein CASSPGVAGLRETQYF.